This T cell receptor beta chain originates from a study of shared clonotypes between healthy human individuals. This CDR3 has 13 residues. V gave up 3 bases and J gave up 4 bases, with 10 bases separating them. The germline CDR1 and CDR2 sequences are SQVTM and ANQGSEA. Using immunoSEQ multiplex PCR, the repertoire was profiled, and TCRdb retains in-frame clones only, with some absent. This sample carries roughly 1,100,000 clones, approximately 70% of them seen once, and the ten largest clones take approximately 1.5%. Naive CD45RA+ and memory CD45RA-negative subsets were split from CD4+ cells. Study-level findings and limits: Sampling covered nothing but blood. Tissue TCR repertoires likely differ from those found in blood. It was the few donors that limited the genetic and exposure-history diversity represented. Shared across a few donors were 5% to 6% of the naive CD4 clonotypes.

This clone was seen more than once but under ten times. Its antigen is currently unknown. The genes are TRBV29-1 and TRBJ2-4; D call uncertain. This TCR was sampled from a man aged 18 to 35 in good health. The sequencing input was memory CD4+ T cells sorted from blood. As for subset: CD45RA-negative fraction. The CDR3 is CSVDIGGKNIQYF. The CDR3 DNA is TGCAGCGTTGATATCGGCGGTAAAAACATTCAGTACTTC.